This is a list of T cell receptor beta chains from one sample in a study of identical twins. TCRdb called the 5' RACE reads again in MiXCR, with one record for every CDR3 protein. The repertoire consists of 640,000 or so distinct CDR3 sequences, with 5.5% to 7.5% occurring once and the leading ten covering roughly 2%. The sample comprised naive T cells sorted from blood. The receptors were gathered from a man between 18 and 29 years old in good health. Both conserved end residues are part of each CDR3. A D gene is named only where the DNA matches it firmly. The size of a clone is reported for some rows only, either as once, few or many, or as a class for expanded clones.

-	TRBV27	TRBJ2-7	TRBD1	CASSPGTGLNEQYF	TGTGCCAGCAGTCCCGGGACAGGGTTGAACGAGCAGTACTTC
few	TRBV20-1	TRBJ1-2	-	CSAPSRTANYGYTF	TGCAGTGCTCCGTCCCGGACAGCTAACTATGGCTACACCTTC
many	TRBV11-3	TRBJ2-5	-	CASSSRDVSQETQYF	TGTGCCAGCAGCTCCCGGGACGTATCCCAAGAGACCCAGTACTTC
few	TRBV5-1	TRBJ1-2	-	CASSSRRDYGYTF	TGCGCCAGCAGCTCACGACGGGACTATGGCTACACCTTC
-	TRBV24-1	TRBJ2-1	-	CATSDGRESSYNEQFF	TGTGCCACCAGTGATGGCAGGGAGAGCTCCTACAATGAGCAGTTCTTC
many	TRBV7-2	TRBJ2-1	-	CASSPDNFYNEQFF	TGTGCCAGCAGCCCCGACAATTTCTACAATGAGCAGTTCTTC
-	TRBV29-1	TRBJ2-5	TRBD2	CSARAGGAGAQYF	TGCAGCGCTCGGGCGGGAGGCGCGGGGGCCCAGTACTTC
-	TRBV27	TRBJ1-2	-	CASSLSGPLYGYTF	TGTGCCAGCAGTTTATCGGGACCTCTCTATGGCTACACCTTC
-	TRBV4-2	TRBJ2-1	-	CASSQEQRRGLQFF	TGTGCCAGCAGCCAAGAGCAACGGAGGGGGCTGCAGTTCTTC
many	TRBV27	TRBJ1-1	-	CASSLRGGNTEAFF	TGTGCCAGCAGTTTGAGAGGAGGGAACACTGAAGCTTTCTTT